This note documents a single TCR beta chain sequence. Looked up from germline, CDR1 is SGHRS and CDR2 is YFSETQ. The CDR3 contains 18 residues. The V end lost 3 bases, the J end lost 1 base, and 22 bases lay between the germline ends. These data come from a study of OX40 agonist ivuxolimab in advanced cancers. Clones were read by immunoSEQ multiplex PCR, and TCRdb kept only the in-frame ones, dropping some. The table lists some 95,000 clones, around 88% of them singletons. This chain connects TRBV5-1 to TRBJ1-2; D perhaps matches TRBD1 (5 bases). This receptor was taken from an adult with an advanced solid tumor such as melanoma, head and neck, liver or kidney cancer. Here the sequenced sample was CD4+ or CD8+ T cells sorted from blood, taken in a trial of the OX40 agonist ivuxolimab. CDR3 residues: CASSSSVIGTPINYGYTF. DNA for the CDR3: TGCGCCAGCAGCTCGTCGGTAATAGGGACGCCGATTAACTATGGCTACACCTTC.